This T cell receptor beta chain was identified during a study of T cells after yellow fever vaccination (dated by TCRdb to the late 2010s). With regard to the full study: The SMART-Seq v4 Ultra Low Input RNA kit was used to prepare libraries from fractions with low cell numbers. To follow T-cell clones before and after both primary and booster YFV17D yellow fever vaccination, bulk TCR alpha and beta repertoires underwent longitudinal sequencing. The cohort comprised two healthy male donors, one aged 18 to 30 and one aged 30 to 39 years. Blood was collected at multiple timepoints before and after primary and secondary immunization, and bulk PBMC replicates and cell subsets were isolated.

TCRdb records Illumina NovaSeq 6000 as the sequencer. TCR cDNA was made using 5'RACE template switching, a step that added a universal primer site and unique molecular identifiers. cDNA synthesis was primed from both the TCR alpha and TCR beta constant segments. Library amplification used two PCR steps, and the second PCR step added sample barcodes and sequencing adapters. Libraries were sequenced on Illumina HiSeq 2500 (2x100 bp) or NovaSeq (2x150 bp). On the study's bioinformatics: MIGEC handled demultiplexing of reads and collapsing into UMI consensus sequences, while MiXCR performed V(D)J alignment. Vaccine-responding clonotypes were identified with edgeR using replicate PBMC samples, with FDR below 0.01 and a log2 fold change above 5 up to day 15 being required. Bulk clonotypes were assigned CD4 or CD8 identity according to which sequenced CD4 or CD8 repertoire held them at higher abundance. TCRdb applied fastp at Q25 and MiXCR to the public reads, then kept only in-frame beta chains. Each entry merges the rows of one CDR3 protein and shows their most common DNA and genes. V and J calls and clone size were set by TCRdb, not the authors. This sample has around 320,000 distinct CDR3 sequences in its table, and about 10% of those were observed once. In total, the top ten clones hold about 3.3% of the sample.

Taken with the paper, the label for treatment or condition translates to: live attenuated yellow fever vaccine strain. A standard Ficoll-Paque protocol was used to isolate PBMCs from peripheral blood. Dynabeads CD4 and CD8 positive selection kits were used to isolate the CD4 and CD8 T-cell fractions. RNA was extracted with TriZol from bulk PBMCs, CD4 and CD8 fractions, and dextramer-positive and dextramer-negative fractions. CDR1 MNHNY and CDR2 SVGAGI were looked up in the germline V gene (reference sequence). The CDR3 contains 14 residues, cysteine and valine counted. The sequence is cut down to CDR3 DNA, 42 bases in frame from base 1. Cut back by 5 bases and 2 bases, the V and J ends lie 13 bases apart. The research as a whole found: Most clones expanded after primary vaccination (approximately 95% of CD4 and 88% of CD8) were re-detected after the booster, suggesting that broad memory maintenance occurred. Because abundant contaminating clonotypes from the bulk population could be contained in FACS-sorted repertoires, computational filtering was required. A small share of clonotypes occurred in both CD4 and CD8 compartments, likely arising from convergent recombination. Compared with the primary T-cell response, the secondary T-cell response was weaker but faster, peaking on day 5 rather than day 15. Because only two donors were included in the study, the extent to which the findings can be generalized is limited.

This clonotype was recorded at least ten times. Its binding antigen is unknown. No much larger clone exists at a distance of one base, and base qualities are not known. Recombination connected TRBV6-6 to TRBJ2-7; the D gene cannot be resolved reliably. The sequences come from CD4+ T cells sorted from PBMCs, collected 45 days after the yellow fever booster vaccination. The origin of this receptor is a man between 18 and 29 years old who received the YFV17D yellow fever vaccine. The CDR3 corresponds to CASSPRALAYEQYV. The DNA reads TGTGCCAGCAGTCCCCGGGCCCTAGCCTACGAGCAGTACGTC.